The present TCR beta chain was sequenced within a study of blood T cells in healthy people across ages. The authors ran a second PCR of roughly 6 to 12 cycles using a sample-barcoded 5' primer and a J-beta primer mix. Any given sample supplied a minimum of 3 million CDR3-containing paired-end reads. From the 5' RACE reads, TCRdb called clonotypes with MiXCR, one entry per CDR3 protein. The sample carries 500,000 to 600,000 distinct CDR3 sequences, roughly a quarter recorded once. The CDR3 runs 15 residues. Germline CDR1 and CDR2: LGHNA and YSLEER. Trimming removed 3 bases at V and 7 bases at J, with 18 bases between.

The sequence derives from a woman between 65 and 79 years old in good health. This chain connects TRBV4-3 to TRBJ1-1, with D possibly being TRBD1 (5 bases). The sample comprised blood. CDR3 in DNA: TGCGCCAGCAGCCAGACCCAGGGAGGCTGGGATGAAGCTTTCTTT. Amino acids: CASSQTQGGWDEAFF.